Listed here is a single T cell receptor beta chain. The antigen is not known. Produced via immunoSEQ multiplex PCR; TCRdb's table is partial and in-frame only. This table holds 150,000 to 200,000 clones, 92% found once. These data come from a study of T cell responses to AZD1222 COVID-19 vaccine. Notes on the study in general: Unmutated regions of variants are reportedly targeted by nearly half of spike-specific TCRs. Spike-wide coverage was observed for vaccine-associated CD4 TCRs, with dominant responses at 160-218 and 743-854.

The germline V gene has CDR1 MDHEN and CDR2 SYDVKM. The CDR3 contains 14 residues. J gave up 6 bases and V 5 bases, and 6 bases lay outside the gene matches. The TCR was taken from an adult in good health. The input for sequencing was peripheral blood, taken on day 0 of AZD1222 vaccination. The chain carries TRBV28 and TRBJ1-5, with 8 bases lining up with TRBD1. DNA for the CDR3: TGTGCCAGCAGTCCAGGGGGCGCGGTTCAGCCCCAGCATTTT. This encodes CASSPGGAVQPQHF. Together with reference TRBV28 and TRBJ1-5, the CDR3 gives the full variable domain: DVKVTQSSRYLVKRTGEKVFLECVQDMDHENMFWYRQDPGLGLRLIYFSYDVKMKEKGDIPEGYSVSREKKERFSLILESASTNQTSMYLCASSPGGAVQPQHFGDGTRLSIL.